Each of the 25 T cell receptor beta chains below was sequenced from the same sample in a study of identical twins' blood T cells. Via MiXCR, TCRdb re-called the 5' RACE reads, giving one row per CDR3 protein. The table includes a few hundred thousand distinct CDR3 sequences, more than 25% detected once. The specimen sequenced was PBMCs. The receptors stem from a woman aged 18-49 years in good health.

This clonotype was picked up a small number of times. The rearrangement links TRBV9 to TRBJ1-2, with D possibly matching TRBD1 (5 bases). CDR1 and CDR2 (germline): SGDLS, YYNGEE. This CDR3 is built from 13 residues. V lost 6 bases and J 8 bases, leaving 17 bases between the germline ends. The CDR3 region has the DNA TGTGCCAGCACCGCAACGGGGGGTTACGGCTACACCTTC. As protein: CASTATGGYGYTF.

The V call is TRBV23-1, the J call TRBJ2-2; D uncertain. TRBV23-1 carries the ORF label, with uncertain function. The CDR3 is 14 amino acids. V was shortened by 2 bases and J by 2 bases, with 6 bases between the two germline ends. This CDR3 reads CASSQISNTGELFF. The CDR3 nucleotides are TGCGCCAGCAGTCAAATCAGCAACACCGGGGAGCTGTTTTTT.

The chain links TRBV27 to TRBJ1-1; D gene unclear. The length of the CDR3 is 16 residues. Germline-derived CDR1 and CDR2 are MNHEY and SMNVEV (reference sequence). The ends were cut back, 5 bases at V and 6 bases at J, with 22 bases in the middle. In DNA, the CDR3 is TGTGCCAGCAGTCCCTCCCGGACCAAAAGGAGGGCTGAAGCTTTCTTT. Residues: CASSPSRTKRRAEAFF.

This clonotype was recorded many times. The rearrangement uses TRBV29-1 and TRBJ2-1, with 8 bases identical to TRBD2. This CDR3 contains 14 residues. With V trimmed by 0 bases and J by 6 bases, 4 bases remained unmatched. Germline CDR1 reads SQVTM; CDR2 reads ANQGSEA. The CDR3 protein is CSVEDYAGGNEQFF. In nucleotides, the CDR3 is TGCAGCGTTGAAGATTATGCGGGAGGCAATGAGCAGTTCTTC.

This clonotype showed up just a few times. This chain uses TRBV19 with TRBJ2-1, with D unresolved. The germline V and J ends were trimmed by 6 bases and 0 bases, with 9 bases remaining between them. Germline CDR1 is LNHDA and CDR2 is SQIVND (reference sequence). The CDR3 has 14 residues. The CDR3 DNA reads as TGTGCCAGTAGAGGGCTTAGCTCCTACAATGAGCAGTTCTTC. This gives the protein CASRGLSSYNEQFF.

This clonotype was picked up a small number of times. The chain employs TRBV12-3 or TRBV12-4 and TRBJ2-2, with a weak D call TRBD2 (6 bases). The CDR3 is made up of 15 amino acids. The V and J ends lost 7 bases and 3 bases respectively, with 15 bases between them. The CDR3 spells CASTRGGGDTGELFF. CDR3 nucleotides: TGTGCCAGCACCCGGGGCGGAGGGGACACCGGGGAGCTGTTTTTT.

The J gene is TRBJ2-7, the V gene TRBV2; TRBD1 aligns across 9 bases. V was pared by 7 bases and J by 5 bases, with 9 bases of the junction left unmatched. From germline, CDR1 is SNHLY and CDR2 FYNNEI. The CDR3 loop spans 14 amino acids. CDR3 loop: CASTLQGAGNEQYF. The DNA of the CDR3 is TGTGCCAGCACCCTACAGGGGGCAGGAAACGAGCAGTACTTC.

This clonotype was detected only a few times. The chain recombines TRBV20-1 with TRBJ2-7; TRBD2 aligns across 7 bases. Germline assignment: CDR1 DFQATT and CDR2 SNEGSKA (reference sequence). The CDR3 spans 14 residues. V trimming: 4 bases; J trimming: 7 bases; junction bases outside the gene matches: 13. DNA of the CDR3: TGCAGTGCTACCTTGGGACTAACGGTTGGTGAGCAGTACTTC. Translation: CSATLGLTVGEQYF.

The rearrangement links TRBV28 to TRBJ1-1; a weak D match, TRBD1 (6 bases). The germline V gene has CDR1 MDHEN and CDR2 SYDVKM. Trimming took 6 bases from V and 7 from J, leaving 21 bases between them. CDR3 size: 15 residues. The CDR3 reads CASSTPGGAGLEAFF. The CDR3 nucleotides are TGTGCCAGCAGCACGCCTGGGGGGGCCGGACTTGAAGCTTTCTTT.

The rearrangement joins TRBV29-1 to TRBJ1-2; TRBD1 is a possible D gene (5 bases). Trimming cost V 7 bases and J 1 base, with 19 bases left between them. Germline V gene data show CDR1 as SQVTM and CDR2 as ANQGSEA. CDR3 length equals 15 residues. The CDR3: CSAKEKGPINYGYTF. The CDR3 DNA reads TGCAGCGCCAAAGAAAAGGGACCGATTAACTATGGCTACACCTTC.

The rearrangement joins TRBV18 to TRBJ1-2; D unclear. Germline loops: CDR1 KGHSH, CDR2 LQKENI. V dropped 4 bases and J dropped 8 bases, with 17 bases sitting between them. The CDR3 has 14 amino acids. The CDR3, as DNA: TGTGCCAGCTCACTTGGGAGCCTGGAGAAGGGCTACACCTTC. As protein: CASSLGSLEKGYTF.

The V and J genes are TRBV6-1 and TRBJ2-1; D is perhaps TRBD2 (5 bases). Trimming stripped 5 bases from V and 9 bases from J, with 14 bases between. The CDR3 has 13 residues. The germline V gene encodes CDR1 MNHNS and CDR2 SASEGT. This CDR3 reads CASSPRKEGEQFF. The CDR3 nucleotides are TGTGCCAGCAGTCCCCGGAAAGAGGGTGAGCAGTTCTTC.

This clonotype was seen a handful of times. The rearrangement links TRBV7-2 to TRBJ1-2; the D gene is possibly TRBD1 (6 bases). The CDR3 is 15 amino acids. Trimming took off 1 base at V and 4 bases at J, with 13 bases between the two ends. The germline gives CDR1 SGHTA, CDR2 FQGNSA. CDR3 in amino acids: CASSLGSGVPYGYTF. The CDR3 bases are TGTGCCAGCAGCTTAGGGTCAGGGGTTCCCTATGGCTACACCTTC.

This clonotype showed up just once. The gene calls are TRBV13 and TRBJ2-1, with TRBD2 as a possible D gene (6 bases). The CDR3 is made up of 16 amino acids. The germline V gene has CDR1 PRHDT and CDR2 FYEKMQ (reference sequence). The V end was cut by 1 base, the J end by 7 bases, with 17 bases between. CDR3 protein: CASSLVAGPKRNEQFF. The CDR3 nucleotides read TGTGCCAGCAGCTTAGTGGCGGGGCCGAAACGGAATGAGCAGTTCTTC.

This sequence joins TRBV10-3 and TRBJ2-2, with D unresolved. CDR3 length: 16 amino acids. Deletions cut 6 bases from V and 2 bases from J, with 16 bases between. The germline gives CDR1 ENHRY, CDR2 SYGVKD. The CDR3 DNA follows: TGTGCCATCAGATCCCACACACCGGGCAACACCGGGGAGCTGTTTTTT. This encodes CAIRSHTPGNTGELFF.

This clonotype has only a few counts. The gene calls are TRBV7-9 and TRBJ1-2, with no clear D. Looked up from germline, CDR1 is SEHNR and CDR2 is FQNEAQ (reference sequence). CDR3 length: 12 residues. Trimming removed 5 bases at V and 7 bases at J, with 11 bases between. The CDR3 DNA is TGTGCCAGCAGCCTAAACACTTTTGGCTACACCTTC. Its translation: CASSLNTFGYTF. The variable domain in full, with the rest retrieved from reference TRBV7-9 and TRBJ1-2, is DTGVSQNPRHKITKRGQNVTFRCDPISEHNRLYWYRQTLGQGPEFLTYFQNEAQLEKSRLLSDRFSAERPKGSFSTLEIQRTEQGDSAMYLCASSLNTFGYTFGSGTRLTVV.

About this clonotype itself: A much larger clone lies a single base off, so this may be a read error. V gene TRBV29-1 combines with J gene TRBJ1-1; D gene uncertain. The V gene's germline CDR1 is SQVTM and CDR2 ANQGSEA. This CDR3 is 14 amino acids long. Trimming took 7 bases from V and 4 from J, leaving 19 bases between them. The CDR3 DNA is TGCAGCGCCTTAGGTCGGGAGGTTCGCACTGAAGCTTTCTTT. This gives the protein CSALGREVRTEAFF.

The rearrangement joins TRBV5-6 to TRBJ2-2; tentative D call: TRBD2 (6 bases). Trimming cost V 2 bases and J 9 bases, with 17 bases left between them. CDR1 is SGHDT, CDR2 YYEEEE, per germline. The CDR3 covers 15 residues. The DNA of the CDR3 is TGTGCCAGCAGCTTCGGGAGCCCACTATCCAGGGAGCTGTTTTTT. Amino acid sequence: CASSFGSPLSRELFF.

This clonotype occurred many times. The rearrangement links TRBV20-1 to TRBJ2-3, with a weak D call TRBD2 (6 bases). The CDR3 has 12 residues. The V end lost 4 bases, the J end lost 4 bases, and 9 bases lay between the germline ends. The germline gives CDR1 DFQATT, CDR2 SNEGSKA (reference sequence). CDR3 in amino acids: CSATSGADTQYF. The CDR3 DNA sequence: TGCAGTGCTACCTCGGGGGCAGATACGCAGTATTTT.

The chain uses TRBV2 and TRBJ1-3, with D uncertain. Germline CDR1 reads SNHLY; CDR2 reads FYNNEI. This CDR3 comprises 13 residues. V lost 2 bases, J lost 9 bases, and 11 bases lay in between. The CDR3 loop reads CASSERPWGTIYF. The CDR3 DNA reads as TGTGCCAGCAGTGAACGGCCCTGGGGCACCATATATTTT.

This clonotype was counted at least ten times. The CDR3 DNA follows: TGCAGTGCTGGACGGACAGAAAACAATCAGCCCCAGCATTTT. This encodes CSAGRTENNQPQHF. V usage is TRBV20-1 and J usage is TRBJ1-5; a possible D gene is TRBD1 (6 bases). This CDR3 region has 14 residues. Trimming cost V 5 bases and J 3 bases, with 14 bases left between them. Germline V gene data show CDR1 as DFQATT and CDR2 as SNEGSKA (reference sequence).

The J gene is TRBJ1-2, the V gene TRBV2; D ambiguous. Germline CDR1 and CDR2: SNHLY and FYNNEI. Trimming removed 10 bases from V and 9 bases from J, with 18 bases in between. This CDR3 spans 12 amino acids. In DNA, the CDR3 is TGTGCCACCGCACCTTCAGCTTGGAGCTACACCTTC. Protein product: CATAPSAWSYTF.

The CDR3 DNA reads as TGCAGTGCTGGGACAGGGGCGAGCTATGGCTACACCTTC. Protein: CSAGTGASYGYTF. This rearrangement joins TRBV20-1 to TRBJ1-2, with TRBD1 identical over 10 bases. CDR1 and CDR2 from the germline V gene are DFQATT and SNEGSKA (reference sequence). This CDR3 has 13 residues. V gave up 5 bases and J gave up 4 bases; unmatched junction bases: 4.

This chain joins TRBV14 and TRBJ2-3; D is possibly TRBD2 (6 bases). Germline CDR1 is SGHDN and CDR2 is FVKESK. The germline V and J ends were trimmed by 1 base and 6 bases, with 17 bases remaining between them. The CDR3 is made up of 16 amino acids. CDR3 nucleotide sequence: TGTGCCAGCAGCCAAGTATTCCAGCGGGCTGCGGATACGCAGTATTTT. As protein: CASSQVFQRAADTQYF.

This clonotype was detected only a few times. The chain links TRBV19 to TRBJ2-7; D may be TRBD1 (5 bases). This CDR3 is 14 amino acids long. Germline V lookup: CDR1 LNHDA, CDR2 SQIVND (reference sequence). Trimming shortened V by 3 bases and J by 1 base, and 10 bases separated the two germline ends. The CDR3 is CASSIAAGSYEQYF. CDR3 bases: TGTGCCAGTAGTATTGCGGCAGGGTCCTACGAGCAGTACTTC.